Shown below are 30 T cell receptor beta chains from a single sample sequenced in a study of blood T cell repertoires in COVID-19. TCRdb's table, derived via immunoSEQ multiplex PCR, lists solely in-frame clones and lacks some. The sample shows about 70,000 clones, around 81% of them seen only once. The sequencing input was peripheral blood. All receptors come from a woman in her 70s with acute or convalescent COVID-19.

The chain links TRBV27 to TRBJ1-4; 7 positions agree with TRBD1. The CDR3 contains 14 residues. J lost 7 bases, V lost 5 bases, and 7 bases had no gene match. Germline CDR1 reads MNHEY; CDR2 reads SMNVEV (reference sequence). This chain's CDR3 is CASSPGGRGEKLFF. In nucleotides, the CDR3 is TGTGCCAGCAGTCCAGGGGGAAGAGGTGAAAAACTGTTTTTT.

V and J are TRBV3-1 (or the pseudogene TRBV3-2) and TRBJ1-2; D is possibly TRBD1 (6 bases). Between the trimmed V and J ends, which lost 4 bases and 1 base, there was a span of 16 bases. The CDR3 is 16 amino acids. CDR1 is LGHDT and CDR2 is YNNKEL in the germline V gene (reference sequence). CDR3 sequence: CASSPALQGSNYGYTF. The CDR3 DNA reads TGTGCCAGCAGCCCCGCGCTCCAGGGGAGTAACTATGGCTACACCTTC.

The CDR3 nucleotides are TGCAGCGTTTCGGACAGGGGGAACGAGCAGTACTTC. Translated, it gives CSVSDRGNEQYF. The chain employs TRBV29-1 and TRBJ2-7; 10 bases map to TRBD1. The J segment lost 5 bases and the V segment lost 5 bases, leaving 3 bases of the junction unmatched. Germline CDR1 SQVTM, CDR2 ANQGSEA. The CDR3 totals 12 residues.

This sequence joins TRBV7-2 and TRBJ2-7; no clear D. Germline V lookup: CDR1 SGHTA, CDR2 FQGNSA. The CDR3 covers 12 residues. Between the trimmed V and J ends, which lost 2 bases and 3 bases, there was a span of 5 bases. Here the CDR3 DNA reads TGTGCCAGCAGCTTAACTATCTACGAGCAGTACTTC. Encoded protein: CASSLTIYEQYF.

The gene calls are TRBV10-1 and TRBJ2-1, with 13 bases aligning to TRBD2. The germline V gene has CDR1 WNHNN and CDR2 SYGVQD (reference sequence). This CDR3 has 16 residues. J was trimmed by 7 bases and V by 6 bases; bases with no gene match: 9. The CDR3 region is CASSLSLAGGGNEQFF. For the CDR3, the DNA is TGCGCCAGCAGCCTATCACTAGCGGGAGGGGGGAATGAGCAGTTCTTC.

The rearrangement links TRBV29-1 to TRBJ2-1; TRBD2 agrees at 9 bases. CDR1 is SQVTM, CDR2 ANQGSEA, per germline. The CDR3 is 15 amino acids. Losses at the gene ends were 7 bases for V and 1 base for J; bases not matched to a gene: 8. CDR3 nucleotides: TGCAGCGCCAATAGCGGGAGCTTTTCCTACAATGAGCAGTTCTTC. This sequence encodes CSANSGSFSYNEQFF.

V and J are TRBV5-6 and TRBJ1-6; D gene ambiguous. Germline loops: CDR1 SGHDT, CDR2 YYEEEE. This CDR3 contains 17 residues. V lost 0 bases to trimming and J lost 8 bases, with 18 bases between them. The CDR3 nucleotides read TGTGCCAGCAGCTTGGGTAGCGTGACGAGGGTTGATTCACCCCTCCACTTT. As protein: CASSLGSVTRVDSPLHF.

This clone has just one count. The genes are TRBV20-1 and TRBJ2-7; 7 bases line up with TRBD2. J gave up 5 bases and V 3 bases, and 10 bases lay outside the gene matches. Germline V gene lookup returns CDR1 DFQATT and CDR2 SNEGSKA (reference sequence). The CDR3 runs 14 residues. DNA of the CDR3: TGCAGTGCTAGTCGGGGGGTGCCACCTAACGAGCAGTACTTC. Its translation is CSASRGVPPNEQYF.

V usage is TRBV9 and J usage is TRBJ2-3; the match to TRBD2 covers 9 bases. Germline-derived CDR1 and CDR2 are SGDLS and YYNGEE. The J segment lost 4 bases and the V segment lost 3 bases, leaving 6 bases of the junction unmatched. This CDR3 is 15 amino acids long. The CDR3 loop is CASSANLAGSDTQYF. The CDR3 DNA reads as TGTGCCAGCAGCGCAAACCTAGCGGGATCAGATACGCAGTATTTT.

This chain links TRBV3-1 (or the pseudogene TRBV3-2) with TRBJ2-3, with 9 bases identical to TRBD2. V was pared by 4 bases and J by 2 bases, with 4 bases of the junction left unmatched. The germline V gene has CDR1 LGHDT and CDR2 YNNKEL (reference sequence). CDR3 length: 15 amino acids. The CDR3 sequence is CASSPSGTSTDTQYF. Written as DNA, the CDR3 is TGTGCCAGCAGCCCTAGCGGGACCTCCACAGATACGCAGTATTTT.

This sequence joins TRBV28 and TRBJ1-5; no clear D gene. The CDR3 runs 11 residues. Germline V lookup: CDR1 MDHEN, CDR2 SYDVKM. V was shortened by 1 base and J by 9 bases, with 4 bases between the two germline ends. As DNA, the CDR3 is TGTGCCAGCAGTTTATCTCCGCCCCAGCATTTT. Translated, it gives CASSLSPPQHF.

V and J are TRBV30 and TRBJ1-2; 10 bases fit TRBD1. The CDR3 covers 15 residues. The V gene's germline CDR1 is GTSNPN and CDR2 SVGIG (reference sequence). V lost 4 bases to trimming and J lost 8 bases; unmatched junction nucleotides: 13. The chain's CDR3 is CAWKRGQGMGGGYTF. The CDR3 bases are TGTGCCTGGAAGAGGGGACAGGGGATGGGCGGAGGCTACACCTTC.

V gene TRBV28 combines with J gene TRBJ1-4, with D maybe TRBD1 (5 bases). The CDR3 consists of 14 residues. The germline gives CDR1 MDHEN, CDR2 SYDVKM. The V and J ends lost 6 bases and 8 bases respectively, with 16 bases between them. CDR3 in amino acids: CASRPTGQKEKLFF. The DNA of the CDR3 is TGTGCCAGCAGGCCTACAGGTCAGAAGGAAAAACTGTTTTTT.

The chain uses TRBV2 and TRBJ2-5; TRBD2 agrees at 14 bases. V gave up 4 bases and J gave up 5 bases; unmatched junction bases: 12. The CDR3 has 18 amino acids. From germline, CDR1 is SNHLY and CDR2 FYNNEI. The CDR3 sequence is CASSGPGLAGVGGETQYF. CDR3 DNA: TGTGCCAGCAGTGGCCCGGGACTAGCGGGAGTAGGAGGGGAGACCCAGTACTTC.

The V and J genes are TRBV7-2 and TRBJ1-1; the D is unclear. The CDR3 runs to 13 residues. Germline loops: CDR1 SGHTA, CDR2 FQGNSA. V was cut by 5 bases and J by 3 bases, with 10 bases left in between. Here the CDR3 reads CASSTAAYTEAFF. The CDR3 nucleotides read TGTGCCAGCAGCACGGCGGCATACACTGAAGCTTTCTTT. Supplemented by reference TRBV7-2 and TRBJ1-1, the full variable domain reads GAGVSQSPSNKVTEKGKDVELRCDPISGHTALYWYRQSLGQGLEFLIYFQGNSAPDKSGLPSDRFSAERTGGSVSTLTIQRTQQEDSAVYLCASSTAAYTEAFFGQGTRLTVV.

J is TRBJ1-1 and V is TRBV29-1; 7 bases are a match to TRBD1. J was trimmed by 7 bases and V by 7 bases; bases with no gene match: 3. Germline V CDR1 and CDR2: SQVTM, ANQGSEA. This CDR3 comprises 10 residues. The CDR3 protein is CSARDSEAFF. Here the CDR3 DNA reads TGCAGCGCGCGGGACAGTGAAGCTTTCTTT.

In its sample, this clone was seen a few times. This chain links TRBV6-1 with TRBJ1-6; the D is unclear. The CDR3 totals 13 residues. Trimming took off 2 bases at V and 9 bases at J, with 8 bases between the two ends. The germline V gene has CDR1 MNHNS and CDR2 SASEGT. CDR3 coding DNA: TGTGCCAGCAGTGAAAGGAGGGCTTCACCCCTCCACTTT. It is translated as CASSERRASPLHF.

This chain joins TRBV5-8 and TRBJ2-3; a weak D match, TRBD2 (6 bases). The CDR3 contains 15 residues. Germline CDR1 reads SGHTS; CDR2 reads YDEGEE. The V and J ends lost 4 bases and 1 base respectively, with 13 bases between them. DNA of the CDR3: TGTGCCAGCAGCAGACCCCAGCGGGGCACAGATACGCAGTATTTT. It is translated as CASSRPQRGTDTQYF.

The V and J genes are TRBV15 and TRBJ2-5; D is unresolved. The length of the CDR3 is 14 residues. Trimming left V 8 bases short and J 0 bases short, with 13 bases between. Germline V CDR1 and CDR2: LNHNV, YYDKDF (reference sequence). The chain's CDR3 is CATSEAAYQETQYF. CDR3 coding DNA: TGTGCCACCTCTGAGGCGGCGTACCAAGAGACCCAGTACTTC. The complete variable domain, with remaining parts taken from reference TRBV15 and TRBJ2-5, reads DAMVIQNPRYQVTQFGKPVTLSCSQTLNHNVMYWYQQKSSQAPKLLFHYYDKDFNNEADTPDNFQSRRPNTSFCFLDIRSPGLGDTAMYLCATSEAAYQETQYFGPGTRLLVL.

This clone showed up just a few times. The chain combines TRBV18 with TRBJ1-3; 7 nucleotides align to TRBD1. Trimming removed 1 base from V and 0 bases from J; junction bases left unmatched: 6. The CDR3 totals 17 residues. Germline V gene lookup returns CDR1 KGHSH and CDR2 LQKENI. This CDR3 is CASSPRLQGSSGNTIYF. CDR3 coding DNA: TGTGCCAGCTCACCACGCTTACAGGGGAGCTCTGGAAACACCATATATTTT.

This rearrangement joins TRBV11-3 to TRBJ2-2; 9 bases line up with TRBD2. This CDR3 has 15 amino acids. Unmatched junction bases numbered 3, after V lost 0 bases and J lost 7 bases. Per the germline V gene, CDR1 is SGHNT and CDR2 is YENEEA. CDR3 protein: CASSLEAGGIGELFF. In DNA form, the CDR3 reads TGTGCCAGCAGCTTAGAAGCGGGAGGAATCGGGGAGCTGTTTTTT. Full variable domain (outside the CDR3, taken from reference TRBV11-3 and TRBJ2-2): EAGVVQSPRYKIIEKKQPVAFWCNPISGHNTLYWYLQNLGQGPELLIRYENEEAVDDSQLPKDRFSAERLKGVDSTLKIQPAELGDSAVYLCASSLEAGGIGELFFGEGSRLTVL.

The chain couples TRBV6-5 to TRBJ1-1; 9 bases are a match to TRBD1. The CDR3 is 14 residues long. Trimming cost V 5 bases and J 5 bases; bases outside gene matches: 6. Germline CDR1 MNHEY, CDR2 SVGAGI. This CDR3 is CASSPTGGLTEAFF. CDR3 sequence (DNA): TGTGCCAGCAGTCCGACAGGGGGGCTAACTGAAGCTTTCTTT.

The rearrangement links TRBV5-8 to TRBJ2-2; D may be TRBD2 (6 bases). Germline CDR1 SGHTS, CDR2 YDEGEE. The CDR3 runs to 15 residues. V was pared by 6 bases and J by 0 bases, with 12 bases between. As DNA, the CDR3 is TGTGCCAGCATCCCGGGCGGGGCGAACACCGGGGAGCTGTTTTTT. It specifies CASIPGGANTGELFF.

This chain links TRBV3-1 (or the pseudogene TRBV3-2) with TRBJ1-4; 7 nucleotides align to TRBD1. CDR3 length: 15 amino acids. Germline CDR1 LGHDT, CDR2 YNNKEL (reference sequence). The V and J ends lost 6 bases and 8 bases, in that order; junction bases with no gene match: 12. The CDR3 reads CASSRLTGSGEKLFF. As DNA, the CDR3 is TGTGCCAGCAGTCGTCTGACAGGGTCGGGGGAAAAACTGTTTTTT.

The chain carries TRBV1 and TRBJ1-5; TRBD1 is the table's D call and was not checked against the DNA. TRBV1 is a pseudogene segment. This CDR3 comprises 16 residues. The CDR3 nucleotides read TGCACCAGCAGCCAAGAAGGGGTCCATAAGGTTCAGCCCCAGCATTTT. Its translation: CTSSQEGVHKVQPQHF.

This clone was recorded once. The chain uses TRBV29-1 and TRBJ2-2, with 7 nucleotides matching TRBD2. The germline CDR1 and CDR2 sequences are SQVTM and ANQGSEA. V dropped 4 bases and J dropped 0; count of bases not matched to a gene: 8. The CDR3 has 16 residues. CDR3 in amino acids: CSVGRSRGANTGELFF. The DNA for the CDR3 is TGCAGCGTTGGACGCAGCCGGGGGGCGAACACCGGGGAGCTGTTTTTT.

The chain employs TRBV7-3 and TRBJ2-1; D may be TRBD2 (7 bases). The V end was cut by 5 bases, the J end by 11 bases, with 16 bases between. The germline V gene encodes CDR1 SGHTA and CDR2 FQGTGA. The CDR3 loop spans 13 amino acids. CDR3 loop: CASSARRGPQQFF. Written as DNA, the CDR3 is TGTGCCAGCAGCGCTAGGCGGGGGCCCCAGCAGTTCTTC.

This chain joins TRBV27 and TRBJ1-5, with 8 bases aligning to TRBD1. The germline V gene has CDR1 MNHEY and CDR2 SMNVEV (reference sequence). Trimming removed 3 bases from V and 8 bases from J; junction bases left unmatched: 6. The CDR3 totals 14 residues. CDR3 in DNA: TGTGCCAGCAGTTTTGACAGGGGATTCGAGCCCCAGCATTTT. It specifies CASSFDRGFEPQHF.

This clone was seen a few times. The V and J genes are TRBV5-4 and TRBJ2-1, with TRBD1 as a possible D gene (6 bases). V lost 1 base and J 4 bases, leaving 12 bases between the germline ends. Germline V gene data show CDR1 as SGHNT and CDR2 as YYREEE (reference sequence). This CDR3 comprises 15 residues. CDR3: CASSLPRGRYNEQFF. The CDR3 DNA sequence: TGTGCCAGCAGCTTGCCCAGGGGCCGATACAATGAGCAGTTCTTC.

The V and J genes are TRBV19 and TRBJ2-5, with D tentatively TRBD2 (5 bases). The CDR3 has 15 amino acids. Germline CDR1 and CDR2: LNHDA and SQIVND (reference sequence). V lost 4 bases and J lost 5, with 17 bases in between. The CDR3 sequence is CASSNFAGPGETQYF. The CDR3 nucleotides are TGTGCCAGTAGTAATTTCGCGGGCCCGGGGGAGACCCAGTACTTC.